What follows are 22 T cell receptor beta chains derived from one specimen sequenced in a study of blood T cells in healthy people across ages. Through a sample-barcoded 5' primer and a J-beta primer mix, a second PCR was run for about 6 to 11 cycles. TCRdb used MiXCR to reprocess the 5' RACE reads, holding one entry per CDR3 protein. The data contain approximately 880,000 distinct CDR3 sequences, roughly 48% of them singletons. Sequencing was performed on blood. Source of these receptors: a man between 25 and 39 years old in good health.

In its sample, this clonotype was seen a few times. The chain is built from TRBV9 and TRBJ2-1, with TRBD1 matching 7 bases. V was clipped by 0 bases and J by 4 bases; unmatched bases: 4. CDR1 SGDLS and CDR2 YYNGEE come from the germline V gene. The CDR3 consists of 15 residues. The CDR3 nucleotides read TGTGCCAGCAGCGTAGCGGGACAGCCTTACAATGAGCAGTTCTTC. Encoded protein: CASSVAGQPYNEQFF.

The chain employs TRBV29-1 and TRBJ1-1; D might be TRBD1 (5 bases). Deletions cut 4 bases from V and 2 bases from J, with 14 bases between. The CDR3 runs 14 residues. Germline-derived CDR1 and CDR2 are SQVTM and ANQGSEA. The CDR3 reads CSVGDRTRNTEAFF. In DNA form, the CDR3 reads TGCAGCGTTGGCGACAGAACCAGAAACACTGAAGCTTTCTTT.

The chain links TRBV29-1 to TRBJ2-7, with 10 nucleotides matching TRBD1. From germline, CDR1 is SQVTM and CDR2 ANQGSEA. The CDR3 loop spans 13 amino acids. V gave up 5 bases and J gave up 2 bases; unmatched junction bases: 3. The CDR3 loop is CSVRTGGTYEQYF. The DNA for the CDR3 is TGCAGCGTTCGGACAGGGGGGACCTACGAGCAGTACTTC.

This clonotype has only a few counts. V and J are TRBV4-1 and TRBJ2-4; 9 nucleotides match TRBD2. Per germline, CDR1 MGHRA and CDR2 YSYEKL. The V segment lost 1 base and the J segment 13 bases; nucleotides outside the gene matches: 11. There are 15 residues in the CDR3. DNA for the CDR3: TGCGCCAGCAGCCAAGGCGGGGGGGCTCCTGGAGAGCAGTACTTC. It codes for CASSQGGGAPGEQYF.

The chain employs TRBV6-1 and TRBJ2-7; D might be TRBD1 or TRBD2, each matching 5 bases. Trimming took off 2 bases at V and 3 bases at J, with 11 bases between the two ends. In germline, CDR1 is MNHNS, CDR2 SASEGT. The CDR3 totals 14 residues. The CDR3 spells CASSERDGHYEQYF. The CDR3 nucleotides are TGTGCCAGCAGTGAACGGGACGGACACTACGAGCAGTACTTC.

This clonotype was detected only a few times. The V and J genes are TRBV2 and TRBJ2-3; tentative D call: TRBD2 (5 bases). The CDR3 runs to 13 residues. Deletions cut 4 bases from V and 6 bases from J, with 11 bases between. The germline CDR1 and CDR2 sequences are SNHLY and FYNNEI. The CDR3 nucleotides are TGTGCCAGCAGTGTTTCCGGGATTGATACGCAGTATTTT. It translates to CASSVSGIDTQYF.

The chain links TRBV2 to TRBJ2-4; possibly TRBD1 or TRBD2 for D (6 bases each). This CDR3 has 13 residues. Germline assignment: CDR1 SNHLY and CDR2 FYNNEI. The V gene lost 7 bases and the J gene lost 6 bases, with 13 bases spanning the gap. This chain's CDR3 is CASMNGGGNIQYF. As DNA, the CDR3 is TGTGCCAGCATGAACGGGGGCGGAAACATTCAGTACTTC.

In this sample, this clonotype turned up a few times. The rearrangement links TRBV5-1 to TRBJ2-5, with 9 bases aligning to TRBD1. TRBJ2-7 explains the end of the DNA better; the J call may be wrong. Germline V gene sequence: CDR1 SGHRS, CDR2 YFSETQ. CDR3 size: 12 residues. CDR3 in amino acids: CASRGQGTEQYF. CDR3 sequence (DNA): TGCGCCAGCAGGGGACAGGGTACCGAGCAGTACTTC.

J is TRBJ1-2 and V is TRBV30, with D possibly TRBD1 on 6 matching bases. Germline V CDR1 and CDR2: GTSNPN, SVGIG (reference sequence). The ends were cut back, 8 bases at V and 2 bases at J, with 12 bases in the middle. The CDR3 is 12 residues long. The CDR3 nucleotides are TGTGCCCGAGCGGGGGGCAACTATGGCTACACCTTC. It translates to CARAGGNYGYTF.

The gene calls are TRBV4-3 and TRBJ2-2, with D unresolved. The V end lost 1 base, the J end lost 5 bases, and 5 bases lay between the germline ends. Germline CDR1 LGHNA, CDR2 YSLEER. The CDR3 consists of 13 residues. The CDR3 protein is CASSQGWTGELFF. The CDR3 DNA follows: TGCGCCAGCAGCCAAGGGTGGACCGGGGAGCTGTTTTTT.

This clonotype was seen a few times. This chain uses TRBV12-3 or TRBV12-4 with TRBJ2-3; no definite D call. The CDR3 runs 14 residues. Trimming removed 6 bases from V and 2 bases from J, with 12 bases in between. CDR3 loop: CASSHGSFTDTQYF. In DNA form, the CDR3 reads TGTGCCAGCAGCCACGGATCATTCACAGATACGCAGTATTTT.

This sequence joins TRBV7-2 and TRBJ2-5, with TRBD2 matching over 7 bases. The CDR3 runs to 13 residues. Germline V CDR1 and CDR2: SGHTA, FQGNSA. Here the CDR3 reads CGTARGGGETQYF. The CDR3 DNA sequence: TGTGGCACGGCACGCGGGGGAGGGGAGACCCAGTACTTC.

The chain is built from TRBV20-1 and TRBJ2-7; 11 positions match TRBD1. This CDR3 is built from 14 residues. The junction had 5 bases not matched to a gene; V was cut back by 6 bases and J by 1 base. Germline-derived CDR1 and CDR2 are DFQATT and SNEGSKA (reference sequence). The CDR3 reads CSALGTGGSYEQYF. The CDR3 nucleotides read TGCAGTGCCCTTGGGACAGGGGGATCCTACGAGCAGTACTTC.

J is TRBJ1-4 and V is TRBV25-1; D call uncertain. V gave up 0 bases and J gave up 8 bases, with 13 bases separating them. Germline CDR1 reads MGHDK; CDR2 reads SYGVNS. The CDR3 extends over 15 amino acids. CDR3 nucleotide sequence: TGTGCCAGCAGTGAATATTTGGAGTTGCAGGAAAAACTGTTTTTT. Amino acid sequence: CASSEYLELQEKLFF. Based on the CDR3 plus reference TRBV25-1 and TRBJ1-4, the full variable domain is EADIYQTPRYLVIGTGKKITLECSQTMGHDKMYWYQQDPGMELHLIHYSYGVNSTEKGDLSSESTVSRIRTEHFPLTLESARPSHTSQYLCASSEYLELQEKLFFGSGTQLSVL.

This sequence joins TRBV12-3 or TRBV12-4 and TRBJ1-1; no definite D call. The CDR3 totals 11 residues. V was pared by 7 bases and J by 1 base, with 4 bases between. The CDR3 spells CASMWNTEAFF. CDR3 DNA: TGTGCCAGCATGTGGAACACTGAAGCTTTCTTT.

CDR3 sequence: CAGTPTGSYEQYF. The CDR3 DNA reads TGCGCCGGCACCCCGACAGGATCCTACGAGCAGTACTTC. This chain joins TRBV5-1 and TRBJ2-7, with D maybe TRBD1 (6 bases). Germline CDR1 reads SGHRS; CDR2 reads YFSETQ. This CDR3 has 13 residues. Deletions cut 10 bases from V and 1 base from J, with 15 bases between.

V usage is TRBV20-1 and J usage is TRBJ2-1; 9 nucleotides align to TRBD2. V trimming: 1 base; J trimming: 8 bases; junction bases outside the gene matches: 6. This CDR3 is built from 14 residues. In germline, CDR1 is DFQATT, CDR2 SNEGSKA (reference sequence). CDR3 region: CSARASGGIDEQFF. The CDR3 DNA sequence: TGCAGTGCTAGAGCCAGCGGGGGGATAGATGAGCAGTTCTTC.

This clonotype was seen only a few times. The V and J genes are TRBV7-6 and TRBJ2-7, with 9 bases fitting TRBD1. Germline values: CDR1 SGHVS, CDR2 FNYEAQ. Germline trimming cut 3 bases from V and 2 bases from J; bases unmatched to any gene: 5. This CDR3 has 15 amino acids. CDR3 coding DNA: TGTGCCAGCAGCTTGGGACAGGGAACTCCCTACGAGCAGTACTTC. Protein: CASSLGQGTPYEQYF.

The CDR3 DNA sequence: TGTACCAGCAGCTTATGGGCTAGCGGGAGGGCCAATGAGCAGTTCTTC. This gives the protein CTSSLWASGRANEQFF. The chain uses TRBV7-2 and TRBJ2-1; 12 bases are shared with TRBD2. Germline trimming cut 2 bases from V and 6 bases from J; bases unmatched to any gene: 5. The CDR3 length is 16 residues. Germline V gene lookup returns CDR1 SGHTA and CDR2 FQGNSA. Complete variable domain (other parts from reference TRBV7-2 and TRBJ2-1): GAGVSQSPSNKVTEKGKDVELRCDPISGHTALYWYRQSLGQGLEFLIYFQGNSAPDKSGLPSDRFSAERTGGSVSTLTIQRTQQEDSAVYLCTSSLWASGRANEQFFGPGTRLTVL.

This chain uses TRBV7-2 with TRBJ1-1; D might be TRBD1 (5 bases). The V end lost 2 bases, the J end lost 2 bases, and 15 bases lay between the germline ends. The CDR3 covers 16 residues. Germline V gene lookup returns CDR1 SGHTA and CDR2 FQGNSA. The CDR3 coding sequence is TGTGCCAGCAGCTTAAGCCGACAGAGTTATAACACTGAAGCTTTCTTT. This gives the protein CASSLSRQSYNTEAFF. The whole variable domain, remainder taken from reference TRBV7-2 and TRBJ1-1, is GAGVSQSPSNKVTEKGKDVELRCDPISGHTALYWYRQSLGQGLEFLIYFQGNSAPDKSGLPSDRFSAERTGGSVSTLTIQRTQQEDSAVYLCASSLSRQSYNTEAFFGQGTRLTVV.

CDR3 DNA: TGTGCCAGCAGTTCGGGACTAGTGGGTCAAGAGACCCAGTACTTC. Protein sequence: CASSSGLVGQETQYF. The genes are TRBV27 and TRBJ2-5, with TRBD2 matching over 8 bases. Trimming removed 4 bases from V and 2 bases from J; junction bases left unmatched: 6. CDR1 MNHEY and CDR2 SMNVEV come from the germline V gene (reference sequence). The CDR3 length is 15 residues.

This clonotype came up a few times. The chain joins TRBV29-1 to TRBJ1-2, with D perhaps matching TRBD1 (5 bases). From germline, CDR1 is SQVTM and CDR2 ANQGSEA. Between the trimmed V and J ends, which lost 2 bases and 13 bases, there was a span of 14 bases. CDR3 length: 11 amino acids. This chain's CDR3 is CSVETETEPTF. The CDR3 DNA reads TGCAGCGTTGAAACAGAGACAGAGCCCACCTTC.